The clone carrying this T cell receptor (delta chain) was counted between two and nine times. TCRdb ran CATT on the reads. Counted here are almost 4,000 delta-chain clones, 44% occurring once; the ten biggest clones make up approximately 9%. V gave up 2 bases and J gave up 2 bases, with 27 bases separating them. Germline V gives CDR1 TSWWSYY, CDR2 QGS. The CDR3 has 20 residues. The sample comes from a study of gamma-delta chains in newborns, infants, children. V usage is TRDV1 and J usage is TRDJ1; maybe TRDD2 (5 bases). The receptor was derived from a child who was a newborn, infant or young child, either healthy, febrile or measles-vaccinated (not recorded which). The sequences come from blood, collected at week 6. This CDR3 is CALGEIPSLDFRQGTDKLIF. The CDR3 coding sequence is TGTGCTCTTGGGGAAATTCCCTCTTTGGACTTCCGTCAAGGGACCGATAAACTCATCTTT.